This TCR beta chain derives from a study of identical twins. Template switching supplied a universal primer site; unique molecular identifiers were carried on the cDNA. One entry per CDR3 protein results from TCRdb running MiXCR on the 5' RACE reads. This sample carries 140,000 to 150,000 distinct CDR3 sequences, around 3.6% of them seen once, and the ten largest clones take 8.1%. This clonotype was detected many times. What it recognizes is unknown. Study-wide results and limits: With abundant cord blood beta clonotypes, insertions were fewer; memory repertoires showed no such pattern. Within monozygotic twins, out-of-frame TCR alpha sharing was underestimated by the models.

The donor group consisted entirely of healthy Caucasians. The sequence derives from a man in his late teens or twenties in good health. Source material: memory T cells sorted from blood.

The CDR3 bases are TGTGCCAGCAGTGCCCGGACAGGGGGGATCGAGACCCAGTACTTC. Amino acid sequence: CASSARTGGIETQYF. V usage is TRBV12-3 or TRBV12-4 and J usage is TRBJ2-5; 10 nucleotides agree with TRBD1. The CDR3 consists of 15 residues. Germline trimming cut 5 bases from V and 5 bases from J; bases unmatched to any gene: 8.